The entry below gives a single TCR beta chain sequence along with its context. Its antigen is as yet unknown. The record originates from a study of beta chain features in type 1 diabetes. Study-wide findings and caveats: Type 1 diabetes patients showed a moderate but significant shortening of TCRB CDR3s in all four CD4+ subsets.

Every isolated RNA sample was fully reverse transcribed, so sequencing captured expressed TCRB transcripts. Some clones are missing from TCRdb's copy, which holds only in-frame ones; the method was immunoSEQ multiplex PCR. This table holds about 150,000 clones, about 9.4% found once. Trimming pared 2 bases from V and 9 bases from J, leaving 18 bases between. Germline lookup yields CDR1 SGDLS and CDR2 YYNGEE. The CDR3 has 15 residues. The source of this sequence is a young man with type 1 diabetes. The material sequenced was central memory CD4+ T cells from blood. The chain joins TRBV9 to TRBJ1-5; D not resolved. The CDR3, as DNA: TGTGCCAGCAGCGTCGAACCCGACACGGCTCGGCCCCAGCATTTT. Amino acids: CASSVEPDTARPQHF. Full variable domain (rest looked up from reference TRBV9 and TRBJ1-5): DSGVTQTPKHLITATGQRVTLRCSPRSGDLSVYWYQQSLDQGLQFLIQYYNGEERAKGNILERFSAQQFPDLHSELNLSSLELGDSALYFCASSVEPDTARPQHFGDGTRLSIL.